Below, one T cell receptor beta chain is given with its context. Its antigen is still unknown. Primers used in a second PCR of about 6 to 11 cycles were a sample-barcoded 5' primer and a J-beta primer mix. TCRdb ran MiXCR on the 5' RACE reads and lists one entry per CDR3 protein. The data show about 1.4 million distinct CDR3 sequences, approximately 63% seen once. This record belongs to a study of blood T cells in healthy people across ages. CDR1 and CDR2 (germline): DFQATT, SNEGSKA (reference sequence). The CDR3 extends over 15 amino acids. General observations from the study: Greater diversity and more naive CD4+ cells were seen in long-lived donors than in aged donors. Naive T cell percentage strongly correlated with TCR beta diversity.

The authors drew ten milliliters of peripheral blood from each donor. Sequenced input: blood. This chain connects TRBV20-1 to TRBJ2-1, with 14 bases aligning to TRBD2. The DNA end is more similar to TRBJ2-7, so the J call may be wrong. The TCR originated in a man younger than 30 in good health. The CDR3 region is CSAPTGTSGSYEQYF. CDR3 in DNA: TGCAGTGCTCCTACCGGGACTAGCGGGAGTTATGAGCAGTACTTC.